What follows are 3 T cell receptor beta chains derived from one specimen sequenced in a study of T-cell memory formation after mild COVID-19. TCRdb re-analysed the 5' RACE reads in MiXCR, keeping a single row per CDR3 protein. Counted here are tens of thousands of distinct CDR3 sequences, 7.3% occurring once; the ten biggest clones make up 1.4% to 1.5%. The sequencing sample was made of PBMCs or a T cell subset sorted from them (not recorded which). Receptors originate from a man between 18 and 35 years old who had mild COVID-19 (a few samples of this study predate the infection). Cell type and time point are not known.

J is TRBJ1-2 and V is TRBV3-1; D ambiguous. Germline CDR1 reads LGHDT; CDR2 reads YNNKEL (reference sequence). This CDR3 has 14 amino acids. The V and J ends lost 1 base and 7 bases respectively, with 13 bases between them. The CDR3 loop is CASSQAVGSGGYTF. The DNA for the CDR3 is TGTGCCAGCAGCCAAGCTGTAGGCTCGGGTGGCTACACCTTC.

The table lists this clonotype with many counts. The CDR3 DNA is TGTGCCAGCAGCCCAGGGGGTTCCTACGAGCAGTACTTC. It is translated as CASSPGGSYEQYF. The chain links TRBV12-3 or TRBV12-4 to TRBJ2-7; 7 nucleotides match TRBD1. The CDR3 covers 13 residues. Trimming at V came to 6 bases and at J to 1 base, leaving 3 bases not matched to a gene.

There are a few counts of this clonotype. This chain joins TRBV7-9 and TRBJ1-2, with 7 bases matching TRBD1. Germline CDR1 reads SEHNR; CDR2 reads FQNEAQ (reference sequence). This CDR3 is 15 amino acids long. With V trimmed by 1 base and J by 3 bases, 5 bases remained unmatched. Here the CDR3 reads CASSLDGTDYYGYTF. DNA of the CDR3: TGTGCCAGCAGCTTAGATGGGACAGATTACTATGGCTACACCTTC. The entire variable domain, with the rest obtained from reference TRBV7-9 and TRBJ1-2, is as follows: DTGVSQNPRHKITKRGQNVTFRCDPISEHNRLYWYRQTLGQGPEFLTYFQNEAQLEKSRLLSDRFSAERPKGSFSTLEIQRTEQGDSAMYLCASSLDGTDYYGYTFGSGTRLTVV.